Reported below is one TCR beta chain. Its target is not known. Amplification used 60 Vbeta primers and 13 Jbeta primers. In the original processing: Later reanalysis found 75 million to 100 million unique TCR beta chains, roughly 10 million of them shared. Some clones are missing from TCRdb's copy, which holds only in-frame ones; the method was immunoSEQ multiplex PCR. V, J and clone size were drawn from that table, and D and trimming were deduced from the DNA. The sample consists of under 200,000 clones, over 9.5% of them appearing once. From germline, CDR1 is SGHDT and CDR2 YYEEEE. The CDR3 is 15 residues long. The trim removed 1 base at V and 5 bases at J, leaving 7 bases unmatched. These data come from a study of cytomegalovirus exposure and HLA in healthy donors. Points from the study as a whole: Researchers reportedly found TCR beta sequences accurately predicted most subjects' HLA-A and HLA-B alleles.

The source material was PBMCs. V and J are TRBV5-6 and TRBJ2-3; 7 bases map to TRBD2. The clonotype originates from a man aged 50-59 years in good health and CMV-seropositive. For the CDR3, the DNA is TGTGCCAGCAGCTTGAGCGGGGAGTCAAGAGATACGCAGTATTTT. Translating it yields CASSLSGESRDTQYF. The full variable domain, its missing parts supplied by reference TRBV5-6 and TRBJ2-3, is DAGVTQSPTHLIKTRGQQVTLRCSPKSGHDTVSWYQQALGQGPQFIFQYYEEEERQRGNFPDRFSGHQFPNYSSELNVNALLLGDSALYLCASSLSGESRDTQYFGPGTRLTVL.